What follows is one TCR beta chain and its context. The data were obtained in a study of shared clonotypes between healthy human individuals. Sequencing was performed with immunoSEQ multiplex PCR; in TCRdb, only in-frame clones are kept and a portion is missing. The sample yields roughly 480,000 clones, about 80% seen once. Between the trimmed V and J ends, which lost 0 bases and 4 bases, there was a span of 15 bases. The CDR3 consists of 16 residues. Germline lookup yields CDR1 SGHRS and CDR2 YFSETQ. The sequence derives from a woman in her 40s in good health. Some clones in this sample may be carry-over from other donors' samples. The rearrangement joins TRBV5-1 to TRBJ2-3; TRBD2 is a possible D gene (6 bases). The sequencing sample was made of PBMCs. This CDR3 is CASSLGASAPPDTQYF. In DNA, the CDR3 is TGCGCCAGCAGCTTGGGGGCTAGCGCCCCCCCAGATACGCAGTATTTT. The full variable domain, with the rest looked up from reference TRBV5-1 and TRBJ2-3, is KAGVTQTPRYLIKTRGQQVTLSCSPISGHRSVSWYQQTPGQGLQFLFEYFSETQRNKGNFPGRFSGRQFSNSRSEMNVSTLELGDSALYLCASSLGASAPPDTQYFGPGTRLTVL.